The 15 T cell receptor beta chains given below trace back to one sample, sequenced in a study of post-analysis software for immune sequencing data. Unique molecular identifiers tagged the TCR beta cDNA libraries. TCRdb reprocessed the PCR reads with MiXCR, giving one entry per CDR3 protein. The repertoire holds roughly 580,000 distinct CDR3 sequences, with about 40% as singletons. General study results and limits: Roughly five TRBV segments were significantly more frequent in patients than in controls. TRBV5-6, TRBV5-1 and TRBV20-1 were among these segments.

These receptors' targets are unknown. Source material: blood. These receptors came from a girl under 18 with multiple sclerosis.

In its sample, this clonotype was seen a few times. The chain recombines TRBV5-6 with TRBJ2-7, with 8 bases lining up with TRBD1. CDR1 is SGHDT and CDR2 is YYEEEE in the germline V gene. V was pared by 4 bases and J by 2 bases, with 5 bases of the junction left unmatched. The CDR3 totals 14 residues. The CDR3 nucleotides read TGTGCCAGCAGCATTCGGACAGGGCCCTACGAGCAGTACTTC. Its translation: CASSIRTGPYEQYF.

This clonotype showed up just a few times. The chain combines TRBV10-3 with TRBJ1-1; 11 positions agree with TRBD1. The V gene end was trimmed by 4 bases and the J gene end by 2 bases; junction bases not matched to a gene: 0. The germline V gene encodes CDR1 ENHRY and CDR2 SYGVKD. This CDR3 region has 14 residues. The CDR3 loop reads CAISGTGGNTEAFF. The CDR3 nucleotides read TGTGCCATCAGTGGGACAGGGGGCAACACTGAAGCTTTCTTT.

This rearrangement joins TRBV6-4 to TRBJ2-2; 8 nucleotides align to TRBD2. The germline gives CDR1 MRHNA, CDR2 SNTAGT. After removal of 0 bases from V and 3 bases from J, the junction contained 3 bases not matched to a gene. The CDR3 runs to 16 residues. The CDR3 loop is CASSDSETSDTGELFF. Here the CDR3 DNA reads TGTGCCAGCAGTGACTCGGAGACTAGCGACACCGGGGAGCTGTTTTTT.

The chain is built from TRBV4-2 and TRBJ2-1; TRBD1 might be the D (5 bases). Trimming took 1 base from V and 3 from J, leaving 10 bases between them. Germline V gene lookup returns CDR1 LGHNA and CDR2 YNFKEQ. CDR3 length equals 15 residues. This CDR3 reads CASSQARGVYNEQFF. CDR3 bases: TGTGCCAGCAGCCAAGCTAGGGGTGTCTACAATGAGCAGTTCTTC.

The genes are TRBV7-9 and TRBJ2-5; D is possibly TRBD1 (6 bases). Between the trimmed V and J ends, which lost 3 bases and 11 bases, there was a span of 16 bases. Germline V CDR1 and CDR2: SEHNR, FQNEAQ (reference sequence). The CDR3 consists of 13 residues. Here the CDR3 DNA reads TGTGCCAGCAGCTTCCGGACAGAAGGGGAGCAGTACTTC. This encodes CASSFRTEGEQYF.

The V gene is TRBV9, the J gene TRBJ2-1, with 11 bases matching TRBD2. Germline CDR1 SGDLS, CDR2 YYNGEE. The V segment lost 4 bases and the J segment 7 bases; nucleotides outside the gene matches: 7. CDR3 length: 15 residues. The CDR3 bases are TGTGCCAGCAGCTACTTAGCGGGGGGGGAAAATGAGCAGTTCTTC. Translated: CASSYLAGGENEQFF. Full variable domain (rest looked up from reference TRBV9 and TRBJ2-1): DSGVTQTPKHLITATGQRVTLRCSPRSGDLSVYWYQQSLDQGLQFLIQYYNGEERAKGNILERFSAQQFPDLHSELNLSSLELGDSALYFCASSYLAGGENEQFFGPGTRLTVL.

A few counts support this clonotype. The CDR3 reads CASSFRYTETQYF. In DNA, the CDR3 is TGTGCCAGCAGTTTTCGGTATACGGAGACCCAGTACTTC. The chain recombines TRBV12-3 or TRBV12-4 with TRBJ2-5, with D unclear. Trimming shortened V by 3 bases and J by 5 bases, and 10 bases separated the two germline ends. The CDR3 runs to 13 residues.

V and J are TRBV4-1 and TRBJ2-7, with 8 bases that match TRBD1. The germline V gene has CDR1 MGHRA and CDR2 YSYEKL. With V trimmed by 2 bases and J by 1 base, 7 bases remained unmatched. CDR3 length: 16 residues. CDR3 nucleotide sequence: TGCGCCAGCAGCCAAACCGGACAGGGCGGATCCTACGAGCAGTACTTC. Translating gives CASSQTGQGGSYEQYF.

The rearrangement links TRBV7-2 to TRBJ2-1, with D possibly TRBD2 on 5 matching bases. This CDR3 contains 14 residues. Per the germline V gene, CDR1 is SGHTA and CDR2 is FQGNSA. V dropped 1 base and J dropped 10 bases, with 14 bases sitting between them. CDR3: CASSLVVEGEEQFF. CDR3 in DNA: TGTGCCAGCAGCTTAGTCGTCGAGGGAGAAGAGCAGTTCTTC.

The chain recombines TRBV7-9 with TRBJ2-5; TRBD2 matches at 7 bases. Per germline, CDR1 SEHNR and CDR2 FQNEAQ (reference sequence). CDR3 length equals 15 residues. V lost 6 bases to trimming and J lost 2 bases; unmatched junction nucleotides: 9. The CDR3 protein is CASSSPTSSQETQYF. CDR3 nucleotides: TGTGCCAGCAGTTCCCCGACTAGCTCTCAAGAGACCCAGTACTTC.

A few counts support this clonotype. V usage is TRBV7-8 and J usage is TRBJ2-6; possibly TRBD1 or TRBD2 for D (6 bases each). V lost 3 bases to trimming and J lost 2 bases, with 14 bases between them. Germline CDR1 SGHVS, CDR2 FQNEAQ. This CDR3 region has 17 residues. The CDR3 bases are TGTGCCAGCAGCTTCGACGGAGGGGGGACTGGGGCCAACGTCCTGACTTTC. This sequence encodes CASSFDGGGTGANVLTF. The variable domain in full, with the rest retrieved from reference TRBV7-8 and TRBJ2-6, is GAGVSQSPRYKVAKRGQDVALRCDPISGHVSLFWYQQALGQGPEFLTYFQNEAQLDKSGLPSDRFFAERPEGSVSTLKIQRTQQEDSAVYLCASSFDGGGTGANVLTFGAGSRLTVL.

This clonotype was counted between two and nine times. The rearrangement uses TRBV25-1 and TRBJ2-7; TRBD1 matches 10 bases. The CDR3 runs 15 residues. Germline lookup yields CDR1 MGHDK and CDR2 SYGVNS. The V gene end was trimmed by 4 bases and the J gene end by 5 bases; junction bases not matched to a gene: 8. Here the CDR3 reads CASSADRGKGNEQYF. For the CDR3, the DNA is TGTGCCAGCAGTGCGGACAGGGGGAAAGGAAACGAGCAGTACTTC.

This rearrangement joins TRBV7-8 to TRBJ2-7, with TRBD2 matching 10 bases. V lost 3 bases, J lost 3 bases, and 2 bases stayed unmatched. CDR3 size: 14 residues. The germline CDR1 and CDR2 sequences are SGHVS and FQNEAQ. The DNA for the CDR3 is TGTGCCAGCAGCTTTCGGACTAGCGGCTACGAGCAGTACTTC. It yields the protein CASSFRTSGYEQYF.

The chain employs TRBV7-9 and TRBJ2-1; D remains unclear. Trimming stripped 0 bases from V and 10 bases from J, with 10 bases between. CDR3 size: 13 residues. Per the germline V gene, CDR1 is SEHNR and CDR2 is FQNEAQ (reference sequence). The CDR3 sequence is CASSLASVWEQFF. In nucleotides, the CDR3 is TGTGCCAGCAGCTTAGCGTCAGTGTGGGAGCAGTTCTTC.

This clonotype occurred a few times. J is TRBJ2-5 and V is TRBV29-1, with 8 bases fitting TRBD1. This CDR3 region has 14 residues. J lost 4 bases, V lost 2 bases, and 6 bases had no gene match. The V gene's germline CDR1 is SQVTM and CDR2 ANQGSEA. Written as DNA, the CDR3 is TGCAGCGTTGAACCCGGGACAGGAAGAGAGACCCAGTACTTC. Its protein product is CSVEPGTGRETQYF.